The 4 T cell receptor beta chains listed next were all sequenced from one sample in a study of T cells in Graves' hyperthyroidism and ophthalmopathy. RNA transcripts gave rise to amplified TCR beta CDR3 regions. The TCR CDR3 was amplified in a first-round RT-PCR using the HTBI primer set. MiXCR, applied by TCRdb to the multiplex PCR reads, yields one record per CDR3 protein. The sample includes over 650,000 distinct CDR3 sequences, about 45% of them seen just once. The source material was peripheral blood or thyroid tissue (not recorded which). The source of these receptors is an adult man with Graves' disease, either hyperthyroidism or ophthalmopathy (not recorded which).

This clonotype was seen at least ten times. The chain employs TRBV7-2 and TRBJ1-4; perhaps TRBD1 as D (5 bases). Trimming left V 5 bases short and J 7 bases short, with 17 bases between. Germline V CDR1 and CDR2: SGHTA, FQGNSA. There are 15 residues in the CDR3. CDR3 coding DNA: TGTGCCAGCAGCGGTAGGGGCGTTGTGCGTGAAAAACTGTTTTTT. Its protein is CASSGRGVVREKLFF.

This clonotype has at least ten counts. This chain connects TRBV2 to TRBJ1-1, with 8 bases matching TRBD1. Germline CDR1 reads SNHLY; CDR2 reads FYNNEI. The CDR3 spans 15 residues. The V segment lost 5 bases and the J segment 5 bases; nucleotides outside the gene matches: 10. Here the CDR3 DNA reads TGTGCCAGCAGTCAGCGGACAGGGAGGAAGACTGAAGCTTTCTTT. Translation gives CASSQRTGRKTEAFF.

This clonotype was counted between two and nine times. This chain uses TRBV19 with TRBJ1-1; a weak D match, TRBD1 (6 bases). V lost 4 bases and J lost 2, with 14 bases in between. CDR1 and CDR2 from the germline V gene are LNHDA and SQIVND (reference sequence). CDR3 size: 15 residues. The CDR3 here is CASSKLGQSNTEAFF. The CDR3 DNA is TGTGCCAGTAGTAAGCTCGGACAGTCAAACACTGAAGCTTTCTTT.

Ten or more counts support this clonotype. V and J are TRBV10-2 and TRBJ1-2, with a possible D match to TRBD1 (6 bases). The CDR3 consists of 15 residues. Germline CDR1 WSHSY, CDR2 SAAADI. V lost 4 bases and J 2 bases, leaving 14 bases between the germline ends. The CDR3 here is CASSGGDTHNYGYTF. The CDR3 DNA reads TGCGCCAGCAGTGGAGGGGACACCCACAACTATGGCTACACCTTC.